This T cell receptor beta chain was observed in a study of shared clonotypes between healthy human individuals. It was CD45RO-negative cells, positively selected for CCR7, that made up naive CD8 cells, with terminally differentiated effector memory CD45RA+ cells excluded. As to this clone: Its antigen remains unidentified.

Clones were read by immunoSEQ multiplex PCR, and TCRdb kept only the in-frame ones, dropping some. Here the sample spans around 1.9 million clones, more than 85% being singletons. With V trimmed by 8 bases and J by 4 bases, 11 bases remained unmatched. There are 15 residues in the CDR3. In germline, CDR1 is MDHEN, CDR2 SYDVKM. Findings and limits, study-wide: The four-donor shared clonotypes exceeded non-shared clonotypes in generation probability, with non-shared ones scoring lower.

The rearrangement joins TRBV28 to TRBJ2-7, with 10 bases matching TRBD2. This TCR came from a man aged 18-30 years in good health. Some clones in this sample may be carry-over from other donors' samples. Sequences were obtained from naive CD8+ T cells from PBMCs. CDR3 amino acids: CASQPLPSGRYEQYF. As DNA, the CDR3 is TGTGCCAGCCAACCCCTCCCTAGCGGGAGATACGAGCAGTACTTC.